This T cell receptor (beta chain) is drawn from a study of T cells after yellow fever vaccination. For TCR, cDNA came from 5'RACE template switching, which added a universal primer site and UMIs. In TCRdb, the 5' RACE reads were re-called with MiXCR into one record per CDR3 protein. The profile shows 40,000 to 55,000 distinct CDR3 sequences, less than 8% of them singletons. Whole-study results and caveats: Contaminants from the bulk population, in the form of abundant clonotypes, could be found in FACS-sorted repertoires. Weaker overall was a secondary response that nonetheless peaked faster, on day 5 versus 15. Most clones from primary vaccination were detected again post-booster (about 95% CD4, 88% CD8).

The CDR3 length is 15 residues. The germline CDR1 and CDR2 sequences are LNHNV and YYDKDF (reference sequence). V was cut by 5 bases and J by 3 bases, with 13 bases left in between. This clonotype was found many times. The chain couples TRBV15 to TRBJ2-2, with D maybe TRBD2 (6 bases). The sequenced sample was CD8+ T cells not binding an NS4B(214-222) dextramer, sorted from PBMCs, obtained roughly seven weeks after the first yellow fever vaccination. This clonotype was obtained from a young man who received the YFV17D yellow fever vaccine. The CDR3 spells CATSESGRYTGELFF. CDR3 in DNA: TGTGCCACCAGCGAGTCAGGGAGGTACACCGGGGAGCTGTTTTTT. The complete variable domain, with remaining parts taken from reference TRBV15 and TRBJ2-2, reads DAMVIQNPRYQVTQFGKPVTLSCSQTLNHNVMYWYQQKSSQAPKLLFHYYDKDFNNEADTPDNFQSRRPNTSFCFLDIRSPGLGDTAMYLCATSESGRYTGELFFGEGSRLTVL.